The 29 T cell receptor beta chains presented below share a single source sample, sequenced in a study of cytomegalovirus exposure and HLA in healthy donors. Use of 60 Vbeta and 13 Jbeta primers characterized the PCR. Using immunoSEQ multiplex PCR, the repertoire was profiled, and TCRdb retains in-frame clones only, with some absent. Among 200,000 or so clones listed, around 77% were seen once. The sample taken for sequencing was PBMCs. The origin of the receptors is a woman younger than 45 in good health and CMV-seronegative.

This chain uses TRBV5-1 with TRBJ2-7; TRBD2 aligns across 10 bases. Germline values: CDR1 SGHRS, CDR2 YFSETQ. This CDR3 is 15 amino acids long. The J segment lost 5 bases and the V segment lost 0 bases, leaving 5 bases of the junction unmatched. CDR3 in DNA: TGCGCCAGCAGCTTGGTTACTAGCGGGAACGACGAGCAGTACTTC. It specifies CASSLVTSGNDEQYF.

The count of this clone is one. The rearrangement uses TRBV27 and TRBJ1-5; the D gene is possibly TRBD1 (5 bases). CDR1 is MNHEY and CDR2 is SMNVEV in the germline V gene (reference sequence). CDR3 length: 14 amino acids. With 6 bases removed from V and 9 bases from J, the gap between germline ends came to 18 bases. CDR3: CASSLGQGSWPQHF. CDR3 DNA sequence: TGTGCCAGCAGCCTTGGGCAGGGATCGTGGCCCCAGCATTTT.

The V gene is TRBV11-2, the J gene TRBJ2-7, with 8 bases aligning to TRBD1. Germline V gene lookup returns CDR1 SGHAT and CDR2 FQNNGV. The CDR3 covers 14 residues. The ends lost 1 base at V and 3 bases at J; junction bases unmatched: 2. Written as DNA, the CDR3 is TGTGCCAGCAGCTTAGGGACAGGGCACTACGAGCAGTACTTC. Amino acids: CASSLGTGHYEQYF. Based on the CDR3 plus reference TRBV11-2 and TRBJ2-7, the full variable domain is EAGVAQSPRYKIIEKRQSVAFWCNPISGHATLYWYQQILGQGPKLLIQFQNNGVVDDSQLPKDRFSAERLKGVDSTLKIQPAKLEDSAVYLCASSLGTGHYEQYFGPGTRLTVT.

In its sample, this clone was seen a few times. The chain carries TRBV6-6 and TRBJ1-2; D gene ambiguous. V lost 0 bases, J lost 3 bases, and 8 bases lay in between. The germline V gene encodes CDR1 MNHNY and CDR2 SVGAGI (reference sequence). The CDR3 contains 14 residues. The CDR3 here is CASSYSGSDYGYTF. The CDR3 nucleotides are TGTGCCAGCAGTTACTCCGGGTCAGACTATGGCTACACCTTC.

The chain is built from TRBV19 and TRBJ2-6, with 8 bases that match TRBD1. CDR1 and CDR2 (germline): LNHDA, SQIVND (reference sequence). CDR3 length: 15 residues. J was trimmed by 2 bases and V by 7 bases; bases with no gene match: 4. The CDR3 here is CASTRGRPGANVLTF. The CDR3 region has the DNA TGTGCCAGTACCAGGGGGCGGCCTGGGGCCAACGTCCTGACTTTC.

This clone has only a few counts. This sequence joins TRBV7-9 and TRBJ2-1; possible D gene TRBD2, 7 bases. Germline assignment: CDR1 SEHNR and CDR2 FQNEAQ (reference sequence). The V end was cut by 5 bases, the J end by 8 bases, with 19 bases between. The CDR3 has 15 amino acids. This chain's CDR3 is CASSHLGGASDEQFF. The CDR3 region has the DNA TGTGCCAGCAGCCATTTAGGGGGGGCCTCGGATGAGCAGTTCTTC.

This sequence joins TRBV10-3 and TRBJ2-5, with TRBD2 matching over 7 bases. After removal of 10 bases from V and 1 base from J, the junction contained 12 bases not matched to a gene. The CDR3 is 15 amino acids. Germline CDR1 reads ENHRY; CDR2 reads SYGVKD. The CDR3 spells CATLRGGGGQETQYF. CDR3 sequence (DNA): TGTGCCACCTTAAGGGGCGGGGGAGGCCAAGAGACCCAGTACTTC.

The V call is TRBV4-1, the J call TRBJ1-2; TRBD1 agrees at 9 bases. The CDR3 contains 15 residues. Trimming removed 6 bases from V and 1 base from J; junction bases left unmatched: 6. CDR1 is MGHRA and CDR2 is YSYEKL in the germline V gene. CDR3 sequence: CASSRLDRGNYGYTF. CDR3 bases: TGCGCCAGCAGTCGCCTGGACAGGGGTAACTATGGCTACACCTTC.

Details on this clone: At one boundary the junction diverges from the germline segment, which might be a read error. The CDR3 DNA reads TGTGCCAGCAGCTCCGGGACAGACTATGGCCACACCTTC. The encoded protein is CASSSGTDYGHTF. The V call is TRBV5-4, the J call TRBJ1-2, with TRBD1 matching 7 bases. Per the germline V gene, CDR1 is SGHNT and CDR2 is YYREEE (reference sequence). The CDR3 consists of 13 residues.

Notes on this clone: Other DNA sequences in the same sample also yield this CDR3. The rearrangement joins TRBV19 to TRBJ1-2, with D perhaps matching TRBD1 (5 bases). CDR3 length equals 13 residues. The germline V gene has CDR1 LNHDA and CDR2 SQIVND (reference sequence). The V end was cut by 6 bases, the J end by 0 bases, with 8 bases between. CDR3 protein: CASSQGSNYGYTF. Written as DNA, the CDR3 is TGTGCCAGTAGCCAGGGCTCTAACTATGGCTACACCTTC.

J is TRBJ1-1 and V is TRBV6-4; 9 bases match TRBD1. Unmatched junction bases numbered 3, after V lost 3 bases and J lost 1 base. CDR1 and CDR2 from the germline V gene are MRHNA and SNTAGT. CDR3 length: 15 residues. The DNA of the CDR3 is TGTGCCAGCAGTGAAGGGACAGGGACGAACACTGAAGCTTTCTTT. Translating it yields CASSEGTGTNTEAFF.

The chain couples TRBV28 to TRBJ1-1; unclear D gene. The CDR3 is made up of 12 amino acids. V lost 7 bases and J lost 1, with 7 bases in between. Germline assignment: CDR1 MDHEN and CDR2 SYDVKM. Written as DNA, the CDR3 is TGTGCCAGCAATTCAGGGAACACTGAAGCTTTCTTT. As protein: CASNSGNTEAFF.

The V call is TRBV6-5, the J call TRBJ1-1; D possibly corresponds to TRBD1 (5 bases). Germline V CDR1 and CDR2: MNHEY, SVGAGI. This CDR3 has 14 amino acids. V was clipped by 1 base and J by 5 bases, with 11 bases between them. The CDR3 protein is CASSYYGGGTEAFF. The CDR3 DNA follows: TGTGCCAGCAGTTACTACGGGGGGGGGACTGAAGCTTTCTTT.

V usage is TRBV6-6 and J usage is TRBJ1-1; 10 positions match TRBD1. The CDR3 has 15 residues. V was pared by 5 bases and J by 4 bases, with 7 bases of the junction left unmatched. CDR1 is MNHNY and CDR2 is SVGAGI in the germline V gene (reference sequence). The CDR3 spells CASSGRDRGVTEAFF. CDR3 DNA: TGTGCCAGCAGTGGCCGGGACAGGGGAGTCACTGAAGCTTTCTTT.

The rearrangement joins TRBV12-5 to TRBJ2-3, with D possibly being TRBD2 (6 bases). The germline V gene has CDR1 LGHNT and CDR2 FRNRAP. Trimming took off 6 bases at V and 2 bases at J, with 15 bases between the two ends. The CDR3 loop spans 15 amino acids. The CDR3 loop is CASGLGTLNTDTQYF. CDR3 bases: TGTGCTAGTGGCCTCGGGACTCTAAACACAGATACGCAGTATTTT. Complete variable domain (other parts from reference TRBV12-5 and TRBJ2-3): DARVTQTPRHKVTEMGQEVTMRCQPILGHNTVFWYRQTMMQGLELLAYFRNRAPLDDSGMPKDRFSAEMPDATLATLKIQPSEPRDSAVYFCASGLGTLNTDTQYFGPGTRLTVL.

This clone has just a few counts. This rearrangement joins TRBV7-2 to TRBJ1-1; D is unclear. V was pared by 1 base and J by 2 bases, with 11 bases between. CDR3 size: 15 residues. CDR1 SGHTA and CDR2 FQGNSA come from the germline V gene. The CDR3 spells CASSLDFTFNTEAFF. The CDR3 coding sequence is TGTGCCAGCAGCTTAGACTTTACTTTTAACACTGAAGCTTTCTTT.

This clone was detected only once. The chain carries TRBV12-5 and TRBJ2-7; 9 bases are shared with TRBD1. J lost 6 bases, V lost 3 bases, and 9 bases had no gene match. Per germline, CDR1 LGHNT and CDR2 FRNRAP. This CDR3 is built from 15 residues. CDR3 DNA: TGTGCTAGTGGTTTTGCGTACAGGGGGCGCGGCGAGCAGTACTTC. It yields the protein CASGFAYRGRGEQYF.

This chain connects TRBV10-3 to TRBJ2-1; D not certain. The CDR3 spans 13 residues. Germline V gene data show CDR1 as ENHRY and CDR2 as SYGVKD. V dropped 6 bases and J dropped 7 bases, with 13 bases sitting between them. The CDR3 nucleotides are TGTGCCATCAGAGACTCACCAGATAATGAGCAGTTCTTC. Translation: CAIRDSPDNEQFF.

The chain joins TRBV6-1 to TRBJ2-7, with TRBD2 as a possible D gene (6 bases). The V gene's germline CDR1 is MNHNS and CDR2 SASEGT. The V and J ends lost 5 bases and 1 base respectively, with 9 bases between them. The CDR3 runs to 13 residues. This CDR3 reads CASSRDWSYEQYF. Written as DNA, the CDR3 is TGTGCCAGCAGTAGGGACTGGTCCTACGAGCAGTACTTC.

This clone turned up a few times. CDR3 amino acids: CASSLLLGNEQFF. The CDR3 DNA reads TGTGCCAGCAGCCTACTGCTAGGCAATGAGCAGTTCTTC. The chain is built from TRBV27 and TRBJ2-1; D is undetermined. The germline gives CDR1 MNHEY, CDR2 SMNVEV (reference sequence). V was pared by 6 bases and J by 6 bases, with 12 bases between. The CDR3 loop spans 13 amino acids.

This sequence joins TRBV18 and TRBJ1-5; D unresolved. Per the germline V gene, CDR1 is KGHSH and CDR2 is LQKENI. CDR3 length equals 13 residues. Trimming shortened V by 1 base and J by 5 bases, and 6 bases separated the two germline ends. CDR3 loop: CASSPLSDQPQHF. In nucleotides, the CDR3 is TGTGCCAGCTCACCACTTTCGGATCAGCCCCAGCATTTT.

The chain links TRBV5-1 to TRBJ2-7; the D gene is possibly TRBD1 (6 bases). The CDR3 has 15 amino acids. Germline V gene sequence: CDR1 SGHRS, CDR2 YFSETQ. The ends were cut back, 2 bases at V and 1 base at J, with 13 bases in the middle. The CDR3 sequence: CASSFYRGGSYEQYF. The CDR3 DNA sequence: TGCGCCAGCAGCTTCTACAGAGGGGGATCCTACGAGCAGTACTTC.

The rearrangement links TRBV28 to TRBJ2-3; 7 bases agree with TRBD2. CDR3 length: 18 amino acids. V gave up 3 bases and J gave up 3 bases; unmatched junction bases: 15. Germline lookup yields CDR1 MDHEN and CDR2 SYDVKM. The CDR3 here is CASSLGAGGRGSTDTQYF. The DNA for the CDR3 is TGTGCCAGCAGTTTGGGTGCCGGCGGGAGAGGAAGTACAGATACGCAGTATTTT.

The chain uses TRBV11-2 and TRBJ1-1, with unresolved D. The length of the CDR3 is 14 residues. Trimming removed 2 bases from V and 4 bases from J, with 11 bases in between. CDR1 and CDR2 from the germline V gene are SGHAT and FQNNGV. This CDR3 is CASSLIFRGTEAFF. The CDR3 bases are TGTGCCAGCAGCTTAATCTTTCGGGGCACTGAAGCTTTCTTT.

The rearrangement links TRBV28 to TRBJ2-7, with no clear D. The CDR3 totals 14 residues. Germline V lookup: CDR1 MDHEN, CDR2 SYDVKM. V shed 3 bases and J shed 7 bases, with 16 bases lying between them. The CDR3 nucleotides are TGTGCCAGCAGTTTGGGTATCGGGTCTTGGGAGCAGTACTTC. It codes for CASSLGIGSWEQYF.

The chain has TRBV25-1 and TRBJ2-5; maybe TRBD2 (6 bases). CDR1 and CDR2 (germline): MGHDK, SYGVNS. CDR3 length: 13 residues. Trimming took off 0 bases at V and 5 bases at J, with 7 bases between the two ends. This chain's CDR3 is CASSEYGTETQYF. The CDR3 nucleotides are TGTGCCAGCAGTGAATACGGGACTGAGACCCAGTACTTC.

The V gene is TRBV5-4, the J gene TRBJ1-2, with 9 bases matching TRBD1. J lost 8 bases, V lost 3 bases, and 11 bases had no gene match. The CDR3 is 15 amino acids. Per the germline V gene, CDR1 is SGHNT and CDR2 is YYREEE (reference sequence). The DNA of the CDR3 is TGTGCCAGCAGCTACCCGGGACAGGGAGTGGGGGGCTACACCTTC. It specifies CASSYPGQGVGGYTF.

The J gene is TRBJ2-1, the V gene TRBV7-6, with D perhaps TRBD2 (5 bases). Germline CDR1 is SGHVS and CDR2 is FNYEAQ. Deletions cut 3 bases from V and 7 bases from J, with 13 bases between. This CDR3 contains 14 residues. The CDR3 loop is CASSFPQEENEQFF. The CDR3 DNA follows: TGTGCCAGCAGCTTCCCCCAGGAGGAAAATGAGCAGTTCTTC.

The rearrangement joins TRBV5-1 to TRBJ1-2; no clear D. The CDR3 contains 15 residues. Germline CDR1 reads SGHRS; CDR2 reads YFSETQ. V lost 0 bases, J lost 5 bases, and 14 bases lay in between. The CDR3 nucleotides read TGCGCCAGCAGCTTGGATACTGATGGAGAGTATGGCTACACCTTC. Encoded protein: CASSLDTDGEYGYTF.